These T cell receptor beta chains were read from a single sample in a study of shared clonotypes between healthy human individuals. Method: immunoSEQ multiplex PCR; TCRdb's copy keeps in-frame clones and lacks some. Found here are hundreds of thousands of clones, around three quarters of them singletons; the top ten hold more than 10%. The source material was PBMCs. Receptors were obtained from a woman aged 35 to 49 in good health. Some clones in this sample may be carry-over from other donors' samples. Each CDR3 is given with its conserved first and last residue. The D gene is left open where the match is weak. Clone size, where shown, is once, few, many, or a class for clones that have expanded.

D gene	clone size	J gene	V gene	CDR3 DNA	CDR3 protein
TRBD2	NA	TRBJ2-3	TRBV5-4	TGTGCCAGCAGCTTGGACCCAGCGGGAGAGGTAGATACGCAGTATTTT	CASSLDPAGEVDTQYF
NA	NA	TRBJ2-1	TRBV5-4	TGTGCCAGCAGCGGCATAGCCGGGGACTACAATGAGCAGTTCTTC	CASSGIAGDYNEQFF
NA	NA	TRBJ1-1	TRBV19	TGTGCCAGTAGTCCCCGGTCTCGTCGGGGGAACACTGAAGCTTTCTTT	CASSPRSRRGNTEAFF
NA	NA	TRBJ1-1	TRBV6-1	TGTGCCAGCAGTGAAGGAGATCTCCGTGGTGAAGCTTTCTTT	CASSEGDLRGEAFF
NA	NA	TRBJ2-7	TRBV6-6	TGTGCCAGCAGTTTTTATCAGGGGGGGGTCGAGCAGTACTTC	CASSFYQGGVEQYF
NA	NA	TRBJ2-1	TRBV28	TGTGCCAGCAAGGAACAGAGCTCCTACAATGAGCAGTTCTTC	CASKEQSSYNEQFF
NA	few	TRBJ1-2	TRBV7-2	TGTGCCAGCAGCTTAAGTTACTATGGCTACACCTTC	CASSLSYYGYTF
TRBD1	NA	TRBJ1-4	TRBV28	TGTGCCAGCAGTCGTTTGGACAGGGCCAATGAAAAACTGTTTTTT	CASSRLDRANEKLFF
NA	few	TRBJ2-3	TRBV7-3	TGTGCCAGCAGCTTAAGCAGCACAGATACGCAGTATTTT	CASSLSSTDTQYF
NA	few	TRBJ2-7	TRBV7-9	TGTGCCAGCAGCTGGGGTGCGGGGGCTTACGAGCAGTACTTC	CASSWGAGAYEQYF
NA	NA	TRBJ1-4	TRBV6-5	TGTGCCAGCAGTTACTATAGTGGAGAAAAACTGTTTTTT	CASSYYSGEKLFF
NA	NA	TRBJ2-7	TRBV5-4	TGTGCCAGCTCCCTAGGGCGGTACGAGCAGTACTTC	CASSLGRYEQYF
TRBD1	many	TRBJ2-7	TRBV27	TGTGCCAGCAGTTCCCTCTCCGGACAGGGGAGAATAAAGTACTTC	CASSSLSGQGRIKYF
NA	NA	TRBJ1-1	TRBV5-4	TGTGCCAGCAGCTACGACCGGAACACTGAAGCTTTCTTT	CASSYDRNTEAFF
NA	NA	TRBJ2-1	TRBV5-1	TGCGCCAGCAGCCGTAGCCCCCCGACCGGCAATGAGCAGTTCTTC	CASSRSPPTGNEQFF
TRBD2	few	TRBJ2-1	TRBV15	TGTGCCACCAGCAGAGCGCTAGCGGAAGTCAGCGAGCAGTTCTTC	CATSRALAEVSEQFF
NA	NA	TRBJ1-3	TRBV25-1	TGTGCCAGCAGTGACGCAGGGGCCGGGTCTGGAAACACCATATATTTT	CASSDAGAGSGNTIYF
NA	few	TRBJ2-4	TRBV28	TGTGCCAGCAGTTTAGTGGCCGACCTAGCCAAAAACATTCAGTACTTC	CASSLVADLAKNIQYF
NA	NA	TRBJ2-1	TRBV5-5	TGTGCCAGCAGCTTGGCTATAAGGGCCTACAATGAGCAGTTCTTC	CASSLAIRAYNEQFF
NA	many	TRBJ1-2	TRBV5-1	TGCGCCAGCAGCCTGGACACTGACACTATCGGCTACACCTTC	CASSLDTDTIGYTF
NA	NA	TRBJ2-3	TRBV4-3	TGCGCCAGCAGCCAGAAAGTCGCGCGGCTCACAGATACGCAGTATTTT	CASSQKVARLTDTQYF
NA	many	TRBJ2-7	TRBV27	TGTGCCAGCAGTTTCGGGACCCACGAGCAGTACTTC	CASSFGTHEQYF
NA	few	TRBJ1-5	TRBV2	TGTGCCAGCAGACAGGAAGCGGGCAATCAGCCCCAGCATTTT	CASRQEAGNQPQHF
NA	NA	TRBJ2-1	TRBV7-9	TGTGCCAGCAGCGCCTTTCGAGGGGATGAGCAGTTCTTC	CASSAFRGDEQFF
NA	NA	TRBJ2-3	TRBV7-2	TGTGCCAGCAGCTTTATCGGACGAGATACGCAGTATTTT	CASSFIGRDTQYF
NA	NA	TRBJ1-1	TRBV28	TGTGCCAGCAGCCCGGGGGGGGTCGTAAACACTGAAGCTTTCTTT	CASSPGGVVNTEAFF
TRBD2	few	TRBJ2-1	TRBV7-7	TGTGCTAGCAGTGAGACTAGCCTGGGTGAGCAGTTCTTC	CASSETSLGEQFF